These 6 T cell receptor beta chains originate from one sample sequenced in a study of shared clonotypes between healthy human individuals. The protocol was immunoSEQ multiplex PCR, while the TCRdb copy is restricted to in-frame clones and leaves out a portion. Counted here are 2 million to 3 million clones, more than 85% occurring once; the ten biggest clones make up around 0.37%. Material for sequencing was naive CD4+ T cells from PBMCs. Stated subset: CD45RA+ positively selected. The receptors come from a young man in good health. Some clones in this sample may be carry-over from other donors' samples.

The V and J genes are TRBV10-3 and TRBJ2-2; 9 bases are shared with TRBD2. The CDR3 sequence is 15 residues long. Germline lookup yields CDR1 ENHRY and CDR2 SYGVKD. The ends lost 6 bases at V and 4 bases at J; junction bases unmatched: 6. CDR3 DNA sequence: TGTGCCATCAGGCGACTAGCGGATAGCACCGGGGAGCTGTTTTTT. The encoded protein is CAIRRLADSTGELFF.

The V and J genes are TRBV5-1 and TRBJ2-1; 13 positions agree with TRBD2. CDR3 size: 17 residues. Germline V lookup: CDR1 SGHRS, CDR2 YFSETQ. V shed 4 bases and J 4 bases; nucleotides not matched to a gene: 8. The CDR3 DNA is TGCGCCAGCAGCCCCCTCCCGGGACTAGCGGGATACAATGAGCAGTTCTTC. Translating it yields CASSPLPGLAGYNEQFF.

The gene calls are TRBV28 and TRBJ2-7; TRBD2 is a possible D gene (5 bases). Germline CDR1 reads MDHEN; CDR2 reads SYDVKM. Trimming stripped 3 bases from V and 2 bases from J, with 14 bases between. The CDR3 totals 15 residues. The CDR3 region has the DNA TGTGCCAGCAGTTTGTGGCGGTCGGGGACCTACGAGCAGTACTTC. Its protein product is CASSLWRSGTYEQYF.

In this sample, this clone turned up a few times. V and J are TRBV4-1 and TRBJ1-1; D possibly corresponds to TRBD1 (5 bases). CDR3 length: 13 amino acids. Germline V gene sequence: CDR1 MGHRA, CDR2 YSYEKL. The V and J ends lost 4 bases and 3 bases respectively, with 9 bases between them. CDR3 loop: CASSPQGYTEAFF. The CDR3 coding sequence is TGCGCCAGCAGCCCTCAGGGTTACACTGAAGCTTTCTTT.

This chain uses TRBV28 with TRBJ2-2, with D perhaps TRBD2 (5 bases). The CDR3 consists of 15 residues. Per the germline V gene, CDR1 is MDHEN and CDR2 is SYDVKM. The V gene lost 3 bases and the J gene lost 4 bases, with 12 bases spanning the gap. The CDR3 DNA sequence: TGTGCCAGCAGTTTTAACAGCGGACGCACCGGGGAGCTGTTTTTT. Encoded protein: CASSFNSGRTGELFF. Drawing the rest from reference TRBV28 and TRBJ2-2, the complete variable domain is DVKVTQSSRYLVKRTGEKVFLECVQDMDHENMFWYRQDPGLGLRLIYFSYDVKMKEKGDIPEGYSVSREKKERFSLILESASTNQTSMYLCASSFNSGRTGELFFGEGSRLTVL.

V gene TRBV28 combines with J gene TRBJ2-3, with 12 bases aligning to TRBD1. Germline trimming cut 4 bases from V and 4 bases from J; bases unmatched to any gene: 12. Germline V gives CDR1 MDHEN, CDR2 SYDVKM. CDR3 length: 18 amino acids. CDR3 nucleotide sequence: TGTGCCAGCAGTTCGCCGGGACAGGGGGCGGGTTGGGCAGATACGCAGTATTTT. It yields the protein CASSSPGQGAGWADTQYF.